The 10 T cell receptor beta chains given below trace back to one sample, sequenced in a study of pediatric ulcerative colitis (dated 2019 in TCRdb). During colonoscopy, one to two pinch biopsies were obtained from the rectum for research purposes. Library method: the immunoSEQ multiplex PCR assay. TCRdb obtained this table from immuneACCESS and retained in-frame rearrangements with V and J assigned. These tables miss some clones; where compared with another copy, unresolved V genes account for less than half of the shortfall, and the remainder is unexplained. This sample gives about 24,000 clones in total; approximately 71% of them show up just once. The top ten constitute roughly 7.8% of the sample. Material: gut tissue. All receptors come from a boy aged 5-17 years with severe ulcerative colitis.

The chain is built from TRBV10-3 and TRBJ1-5, with 7 bases matching TRBD1. The V and J ends lost 10 bases and 5 bases, in that order; junction bases with no gene match: 8. In germline, CDR1 is ENHRY, CDR2 SYGVKD. CDR3 length: 13 amino acids. The CDR3 DNA is TGTGCCAACCGGGACAGAGTTGATCAGCCCCAGCATTTT. Its protein product is CANRDRVDQPQHF.

This chain links TRBV11-2 with TRBJ2-5, with TRBD2 matching over 10 bases. CDR3 size: 18 residues. V lost 5 bases and J lost 5; bases outside the gene matches: 17. Germline V gene lookup returns CDR1 SGHAT and CDR2 FQNNGV. The CDR3 DNA reads as TGTGCCAGCAGCCCGTTGAGCGGGAGGGGAATACTCGACGAGACCCAGTACTTC. Its translation: CASSPLSGRGILDETQYF.

The chain is built from TRBV6-5 and TRBJ1-3; D is perhaps TRBD1 (6 bases). Trimming removed 6 bases from V and 4 bases from J, with 13 bases in between. From germline, CDR1 is MNHEY and CDR2 SVGAGI. This CDR3 comprises 14 residues. CDR3 residues: CASRLQGSGNTIYF. CDR3 DNA sequence: TGTGCCAGCAGATTACAGGGCTCAGGAAACACCATATATTTT.

V usage is TRBV7-4 and J usage is TRBJ2-5, with 7 bases lining up with TRBD1. Germline trimming cut 5 bases from V and 1 base from J; bases unmatched to any gene: 19. CDR3 length equals 19 residues. Germline loops: CDR1 SGHVT, CDR2 SQSDAQ. CDR3 coding DNA: TGTGCCAGCAGCCCCCTTAGGACCCGACAGGGTTATTCCCAAGAGACCCAGTACTTC. This sequence encodes CASSPLRTRQGYSQETQYF.

Only one count was recorded for this clone. The V gene is TRBV7-2, the J gene TRBJ2-7, with 9 positions matching TRBD1. Germline trimming cut 1 base from V and 4 bases from J; bases unmatched to any gene: 8. From germline, CDR1 is SGHTA and CDR2 FQGNSA. The CDR3 has 16 residues. The CDR3 is CASSLEWGQGKYEQYF. The CDR3 bases are TGTGCCAGCAGCTTAGAGTGGGGACAGGGAAAATACGAGCAGTACTTC.

The rearrangement links TRBV6-6 to TRBJ1-5; D might be TRBD1 (5 bases). From germline, CDR1 is MNHNY and CDR2 SVGAGI (reference sequence). The germline V and J ends were trimmed by 7 bases and 5 bases, with 9 bases remaining between them. The CDR3 consists of 12 residues. The CDR3 DNA follows: TGTGCCAGCACCGCAGGGCATCAGCCCCAGCATTTT. Its protein is CASTAGHQPQHF.

In this sample, this clone turned up a few times. The chain joins TRBV7-9 to TRBJ2-5; the D is unclear. This CDR3 spans 12 amino acids. Per the germline V gene, CDR1 is SEHNR and CDR2 is FQNEAQ (reference sequence). V lost 6 bases to trimming and J lost 4 bases, with 9 bases between them. CDR3: CASRSSTETQYF. As DNA, the CDR3 is TGTGCCAGCAGAAGTTCAACAGAGACCCAGTACTTC.

V and J are TRBV18 and TRBJ1-1, with D unclear. The V end lost 10 bases, the J end lost 0 bases, and 15 bases lay between the germline ends. CDR1 and CDR2 from the germline V gene are KGHSH and LQKENI. This CDR3 is 14 amino acids long. This chain's CDR3 is CATSSELMNTEAFF. The CDR3 DNA sequence: TGTGCCACATCCTCAGAGCTCATGAACACTGAAGCTTTCTTT.

In its sample, this clone was seen a few times. This chain joins TRBV2 and TRBJ2-7, with no clear D. V lost 3 bases and J lost 0, with 12 bases in between. CDR3 size: 15 residues. Germline V lookup: CDR1 SNHLY, CDR2 FYNNEI. In nucleotides, the CDR3 is TGTGCCAGCAGTGATCCCCCTAGGAGCTCCTACGAGCAGTACTTC. Amino acid sequence: CASSDPPRSSYEQYF. Together with reference TRBV2 and TRBJ2-7, the CDR3 gives the full variable domain: EPEVTQTPSHQVTQMGQEVILRCVPISNHLYFYWYRQILGQKVEFLVSFYNNEISEKSEIFDDQFSVERPDGSNFTLKIRSTKLEDSAMYFCASSDPPRSSYEQYFGPGTRLTVT.

The sample holds one count of this clone. The chain links TRBV15 to TRBJ2-3; D gene uncertain. Germline values: CDR1 LNHNV, CDR2 YYDKDF (reference sequence). V was cut by 1 base and J by 6 bases, with 5 bases left in between. This CDR3 contains 12 residues. DNA of the CDR3: TGTGCCACCAGCAGAGGAGCGGATACGCAGTATTTT. It is translated as CATSRGADTQYF.